This T cell receptor (beta chain) stems from a study of CD8 T cells in Susac syndrome. Looking at the study overall: Patients with Susac syndrome were therapy-naive, treated with corticosteroids, or treated with intravenous immunoglobulin alone when blood was collected.

Random-hexamer reverse transcription was applied to roughly 0.5 to 1 ug RNA. The amplification used immunoSEQ multiplex PCR on TCR beta CDR3; it spanned 54 Vbeta and 13 Jbeta. TCRdb redid the calling of the immunoSEQ multiplex PCR reads with MiXCR, one entry per CDR3 protein. The repertoire holds under 80,000 distinct CDR3 sequences, with more than 85% as singletons. Germline V CDR1 and CDR2: LGHDT, YNNKEL (reference sequence). V lost 5 bases to trimming and J lost 8 bases; unmatched junction nucleotides: 5. The CDR3 sequence is 12 residues long. This sequence was found in a human donor with Susac syndrome. The specimen was CD4+ T cells from PBMCs. The chain employs TRBV3-1 and TRBJ1-2, with 7 bases identical to TRBD1. CDR3 DNA sequence: TGTGCCAGCAGCGTGACAGGGAGCGGCTACACCTTC. It yields the protein CASSVTGSGYTF.